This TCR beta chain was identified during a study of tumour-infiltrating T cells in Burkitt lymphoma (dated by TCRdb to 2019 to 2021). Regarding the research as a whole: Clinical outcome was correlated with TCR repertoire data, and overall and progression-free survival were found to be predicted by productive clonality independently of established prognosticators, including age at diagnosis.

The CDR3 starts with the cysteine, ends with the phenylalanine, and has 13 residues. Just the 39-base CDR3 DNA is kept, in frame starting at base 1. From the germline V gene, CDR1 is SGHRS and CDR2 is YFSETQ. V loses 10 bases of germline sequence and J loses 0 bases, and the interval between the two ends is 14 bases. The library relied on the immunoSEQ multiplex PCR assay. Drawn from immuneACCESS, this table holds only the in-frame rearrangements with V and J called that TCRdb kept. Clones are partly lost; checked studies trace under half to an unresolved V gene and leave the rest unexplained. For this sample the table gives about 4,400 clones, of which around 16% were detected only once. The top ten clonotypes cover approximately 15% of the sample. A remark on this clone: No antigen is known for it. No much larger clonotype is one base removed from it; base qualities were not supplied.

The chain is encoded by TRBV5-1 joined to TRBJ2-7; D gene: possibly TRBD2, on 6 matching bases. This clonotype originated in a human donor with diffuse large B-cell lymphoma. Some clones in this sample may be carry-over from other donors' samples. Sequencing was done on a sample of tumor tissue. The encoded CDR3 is CASSEADSYEQYF. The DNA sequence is TGCGCCTCTAGCGAAGCCGACTCCTACGAGCAGTACTTC.